Following are 26 T cell receptor beta chains from one sample sequenced in a study of blood T cell repertoires in COVID-19. TCRdb's copy holds only in-frame clones and misses some; the assay was immunoSEQ multiplex PCR. The sample includes 130,000 to 150,000 clones, about nine tenths of them seen just once. The specimen sequenced was peripheral blood. All receptors derive from a human donor in a cohort sampled during active COVID-19.

About this clone itself: At one of its ends the junction is not consistent with the germline gene, which may arise from a read error. V gene TRBV5-1 combines with J gene TRBJ1-1; D gene unclear. CDR1 and CDR2 (germline): SGHRS, YFSETQ. This CDR3 region has 12 residues. Written as DNA, the CDR3 is TGCGCCAGCAGCTTGGAAGACACGGAAGCTTTCTTT. This translates into CASSLEDTEAFF.

The chain employs TRBV10-3 and TRBJ2-1, with D maybe TRBD2 (5 bases). This CDR3 contains 14 residues. Trimming took 3 bases from V and 9 from J, leaving 15 bases between them. Germline-derived CDR1 and CDR2 are ENHRY and SYGVKD. CDR3 loop: CAISERPPEAEQFF. The CDR3 DNA reads as TGTGCCATCAGTGAACGACCTCCGGAGGCTGAGCAGTTCTTC.

About this clone itself: At the DNA level, this CDR3 is encoded by other sequences in the same sample as well. The CDR3 sequence is CASSLGRNTEAFF. Written as DNA, the CDR3 is TGTGCCAGCAGCCTTGGGAGAAACACTGAAGCTTTCTTT. J is TRBJ1-1 and V is TRBV7-2; D gene uncertain. Germline CDR1 and CDR2: SGHTA and FQGNSA. V was cut by 5 bases and J by 2 bases, with 9 bases left in between. This CDR3 comprises 13 residues.

In the case of this clone: The same CDR3 also results from other DNA sequences found in this sample. The chain has TRBV7-2 and TRBJ1-1; TRBD1 might be the D (6 bases). CDR3 length: 17 residues. Germline CDR1 and CDR2: SGHTA and FQGNSA. Trimming stripped 0 bases from V and 1 base from J, with 15 bases between. CDR3 in amino acids: CASSLALGGAGNTEAFF. DNA of the CDR3: TGTGCCAGCAGCTTAGCGCTTGGGGGCGCAGGGAACACTGAAGCTTTCTTT.

This rearrangement joins TRBV10-1 to TRBJ2-2; the D gene is possibly TRBD1 (5 bases). CDR1 and CDR2 (germline): WNHNN, SYGVQD (reference sequence). V lost 0 bases and J lost 0, with 14 bases in between. This CDR3 has 18 residues. The chain's CDR3 is CASSESRRGRSNTGELFF. In DNA form, the CDR3 reads TGCGCCAGCAGTGAGTCGCGTAGGGGCCGTTCGAACACCGGGGAGCTGTTTTTT.

The chain couples TRBV5-5 to TRBJ2-7; D possibly corresponds to TRBD1 (7 bases). V was trimmed by 6 bases and J by 3 bases, leaving 19 bases between them. There are 15 residues in the CDR3. Per the germline V gene, CDR1 is SGHKS and CDR2 is YYEKEE (reference sequence). CDR3 DNA: TGTGCCAGCACCCTAGGGGGGACAGTTGGCTACGAGCAGTACTTC. Its protein is CASTLGGTVGYEQYF.

CDR3 residues: CASREELADYEQYF. The CDR3 DNA sequence: TGTGCCAGCAGGGAGGAACTAGCGGACTACGAGCAGTACTTC. The rearrangement links TRBV5-4 to TRBJ2-7; 8 bases line up with TRBD2. Germline V gene lookup returns CDR1 SGHNT and CDR2 YYREEE (reference sequence). The CDR3 has 14 amino acids. V was pared by 5 bases and J by 3 bases, with 7 bases of the junction left unmatched.

The rearrangement links TRBV19 to TRBJ1-5; 8 bases agree with TRBD1. Looked up from germline, CDR1 is LNHDA and CDR2 is SQIVND (reference sequence). The CDR3 sequence is 14 residues long. Trimming cost V 5 bases and J 4 bases; bases outside gene matches: 4. CDR3 in amino acids: CASSPGGQNQPQHF. The CDR3 nucleotides read TGTGCCAGTAGTCCAGGGGGCCAGAATCAGCCCCAGCATTTT.

V usage is TRBV6-6 and J usage is TRBJ2-3; 8 bases are a match to TRBD1. This CDR3 spans 13 amino acids. With 4 bases clipped from V and 6 bases from J, the junction kept 3 bases outside the gene matches. The germline V gene has CDR1 MNHNY and CDR2 SVGAGI (reference sequence). CDR3 in amino acids: CASSLRQGDTQYF. The CDR3 region has the DNA TGTGCCAGCAGTTTAAGACAGGGGGATACGCAGTATTTT.

The chain employs TRBV27 and TRBJ1-4, with 7 bases matching TRBD1. This CDR3 is built from 14 residues. The germline V gene has CDR1 MNHEY and CDR2 SMNVEV (reference sequence). Losses at the gene ends were 5 bases for V and 5 bases for J; bases not matched to a gene: 5. CDR3 in DNA: TGTGCCAGCAGTCCGCGACAGGGAAATGAAAAACTGTTTTTT. Residues: CASSPRQGNEKLFF.

This clone appeared a single time. This rearrangement joins TRBV15 to TRBJ2-1, with D possibly matching TRBD2 (7 bases). Germline assignment: CDR1 LNHNV and CDR2 YYDKDF (reference sequence). There are 14 residues in the CDR3. V gave up 3 bases and J gave up 5 bases, with 11 bases separating them. The CDR3 coding sequence is TGTGCCACCAGCAGCCGGGGGGCAGACAATGAGCAGTTCTTC. It codes for CATSSRGADNEQFF.

This chain links TRBV7-2 with TRBJ1-2; D is ambiguous. CDR3 size: 12 residues. V lost 5 bases, J lost 4 bases, and 8 bases lay in between. From germline, CDR1 is SGHTA and CDR2 FQGNSA. The CDR3 sequence: CASSSRGYGYTF. Written as DNA, the CDR3 is TGTGCCAGCAGCAGCCGGGGCTATGGCTACACCTTC.

The sample holds a few counts of this clone. The chain uses TRBV4-3 and TRBJ1-1; D is possibly TRBD1 (5 bases). Germline lookup yields CDR1 LGHNA and CDR2 YSLEER. Trimming took 1 base from V and 1 from J, leaving 7 bases between them. CDR3 length equals 14 residues. This chain's CDR3 is CASSQGQKNTEAFF. CDR3 DNA: TGCGCCAGCAGCCAAGGACAGAAGAACACTGAAGCTTTCTTT.

J is TRBJ2-7 and V is TRBV6-5; TRBD2 matches 8 bases. Germline CDR1 is MNHEY and CDR2 is SVGAGI. V was pared by 8 bases and J by 0 bases, with 6 bases of the junction left unmatched. This CDR3 is 14 amino acids long. CDR3 protein: CASHAGGHSYEQYF. CDR3 in DNA: TGTGCCAGCCATGCGGGGGGCCACTCCTACGAGCAGTACTTC.

V usage is TRBV30 and J usage is TRBJ2-2, with D hard to call. CDR1 is GTSNPN, CDR2 SVGIG, per germline (reference sequence). This CDR3 comprises 15 residues. The V and J ends lost 0 bases and 6 bases respectively, with 14 bases between them. The CDR3 nucleotides are TGTGCCTGGAGTGTAGCCCCCCGAGGCTCCGGGGAGCTGTTTTTT. It encodes CAWSVAPRGSGELFF.

This chain connects TRBV11-2 to TRBJ1-1; D unclear. CDR1 and CDR2 (germline): SGHAT, FQNNGV. This CDR3 contains 14 residues. With 3 bases removed from V and 0 bases from J, the gap between germline ends came to 8 bases. CDR3 protein: CASSFGLMNTEAFF. The CDR3 coding sequence is TGTGCCAGCAGCTTCGGACTCATGAACACTGAAGCTTTCTTT.

The CDR3 bases are TGTGCCAGCAATCCGATCGACAGGCCCTACGAGCAGTACTTC. The encoded protein is CASNPIDRPYEQYF. The genes are TRBV25-1 and TRBJ2-7; maybe TRBD1 (6 bases). V was cut by 7 bases and J by 2 bases, with 15 bases left in between. This CDR3 has 14 residues. Germline V gene sequence: CDR1 MGHDK, CDR2 SYGVNS.

The V gene is TRBV28, the J gene TRBJ1-4, with D uncertain. V dropped 4 bases and J dropped 6 bases, with 6 bases sitting between them. Germline-derived CDR1 and CDR2 are MDHEN and SYDVKM. This CDR3 contains 12 residues. CDR3 coding DNA: TGTGCCAGCAGTTCCCAATATGAAAAACTGTTTTTT. Amino acids: CASSSQYEKLFF.

This clone occurred a few times. The chain employs TRBV7-2 and TRBJ1-1; D unresolved. V was shortened by 5 bases and J by 1 base, with 11 bases between the two germline ends. The CDR3 has 14 residues. Germline V lookup: CDR1 SGHTA, CDR2 FQGNSA. The CDR3 DNA is TGTGCCAGCAGCCAAACACCAGGGAACACTGAAGCTTTCTTT. Translating gives CASSQTPGNTEAFF.

The chain combines TRBV5-1 with TRBJ2-3; 8 nucleotides line up with TRBD1. The germline V gene encodes CDR1 SGHRS and CDR2 YFSETQ. V lost 3 bases to trimming and J lost 5 bases; unmatched junction nucleotides: 8. The CDR3 runs 15 residues. The CDR3 DNA reads TGCGCCAGCAGCTCGGACAGGGCCCCTTTAGATACGCAGTATTTT. Encoded protein: CASSSDRAPLDTQYF.

The CDR3 nucleotides are TGTGCCAGCTCTCCCTCCACTCCCCGGAGACAAGAGACCCAGTACTTC. It encodes CASSPSTPRRQETQYF. The chain combines TRBV18 with TRBJ2-5, with no clear D. CDR3 length: 16 amino acids. V gave up 6 bases and J gave up 2 bases, with 19 bases separating them. Germline assignment: CDR1 KGHSH and CDR2 LQKENI.

This rearrangement joins TRBV5-1 to TRBJ2-5; 7 bases fit TRBD1. With 0 bases clipped from V and 1 base from J, the junction kept 6 bases outside the gene matches. Germline CDR1 SGHRS, CDR2 YFSETQ. The CDR3 consists of 16 residues. CDR3 residues: CASSLEAGTVQETQYF. The CDR3 coding sequence is TGCGCCAGCAGCTTGGAGGCCGGGACAGTCCAAGAGACCCAGTACTTC.

The rearrangement uses TRBV4-2 and TRBJ1-6; tentatively, D is TRBD1 (5 bases). V was shortened by 0 bases and J by 10 bases, with 13 bases between the two germline ends. From germline, CDR1 is LGHNA and CDR2 YNFKEQ. The CDR3 has 15 amino acids. The CDR3 loop is CASSQEGLGESPLHF. DNA for the CDR3: TGTGCCAGCAGCCAAGAGGGACTCGGGGAATCACCCCTCCACTTT.

The chain combines TRBV28 with TRBJ2-1; TRBD1 matches 8 bases. The CDR3 length is 15 residues. V trimming: 4 bases; J trimming: 5 bases; junction bases outside the gene matches: 7. CDR1 and CDR2 from the germline V gene are MDHEN and SYDVKM. Here the CDR3 reads CASSYTGGPDNEQFF. The CDR3 nucleotides are TGTGCCAGCAGTTATACAGGGGGGCCGGACAATGAGCAGTTCTTC. The variable domain in full, with the rest retrieved from reference TRBV28 and TRBJ2-1, is DVKVTQSSRYLVKRTGEKVFLECVQDMDHENMFWYRQDPGLGLRLIYFSYDVKMKEKGDIPEGYSVSREKKERFSLILESASTNQTSMYLCASSYTGGPDNEQFFGPGTRLTVL.

The chain couples TRBV7-9 to TRBJ2-5; a possible D gene is TRBD1 (6 bases). The CDR3 covers 15 residues. Germline CDR1 and CDR2: SEHNR and FQNEAQ (reference sequence). V lost 1 base and J 1 base, leaving 10 bases between the germline ends. The DNA of the CDR3 is TGTGCCAGCAGCTTAGTCGGGACATTCCAAGAGACCCAGTACTTC. As protein: CASSLVGTFQETQYF.

Only one count was recorded for this clone. The chain combines TRBV6-5 with TRBJ1-5; D possibly corresponds to TRBD1 (6 bases). The CDR3 is 13 residues long. Trimming pared 4 bases from V and 4 bases from J, leaving 8 bases between. Germline V lookup: CDR1 MNHEY, CDR2 SVGAGI. The DNA of the CDR3 is TGTGCCAGCAGTTTGGACAGAAATCAGCCCCAGCATTTT. Its protein is CASSLDRNQPQHF.